The source of this TCR beta chain is a study of identical twins. TCRdb redid the calling of the 5' RACE reads with MiXCR, one entry per CDR3 protein. The sample has roughly 1.6 million distinct CDR3 sequences, about 32% seen once. This clonotype was found a few times. The CDR3 covers 16 residues. Germline V gene data show CDR1 as MNHNY and CDR2 as SVGAGI (reference sequence). V was pared by 2 bases and J by 5 bases, with 16 bases between. The chain links TRBV6-6 to TRBJ2-1; D is unresolved. This TCR was sampled from a newborn girl in good health. Sequenced: cord blood. Here the CDR3 reads CASSYTLAGLNNEQFF. The CDR3, as DNA: TGTGCCAGCAGTTACACCTTAGCCGGCTTAAACAATGAGCAGTTCTTC.